Listed here is a single T cell receptor beta chain. Libraries were prepared by immunoSEQ multiplex PCR; TCRdb keeps only in-frame clonotypes and omits some of them. Among hundreds of thousands of clones listed, around 70% were seen once. The junction had 5 bases not matched to a gene; V was cut back by 6 bases and J by 5 bases. The CDR3 sequence is 15 residues long. CDR1 is SGHTA, CDR2 FQGNSA, per germline. The sample is drawn from a study of shared clonotypes between healthy human individuals. Study-wide background: Donors, aged 18 to 49, were a couple of women and three men.

From CD4+ cells came CD45RA+ naive and CD45RA-negative memory subsets. The TCR comes from a man younger than 45 in good health. The rearrangement links TRBV7-2 to TRBJ2-3; TRBD2 matches 13 bases. Sequencing was performed on memory CD4+ T cells sorted from blood. Regarding subset: CD45RA-negative fraction. Here the CDR3 reads CASSFGLAGEDTQYF. The CDR3 coding sequence is TGTGCCAGCAGTTTCGGACTAGCGGGAGAAGATACGCAGTATTTT. The full variable domain, rest sourced from reference TRBV7-2 and TRBJ2-3, is GAGVSQSPSNKVTEKGKDVELRCDPISGHTALYWYRQSLGQGLEFLIYFQGNSAPDKSGLPSDRFSAERTGGSVSTLTIQRTQQEDSAVYLCASSFGLAGEDTQYFGPGTRLTVL.